The next 30 T cell receptor beta chains were all read from a single sample in a study of T cells in localized non-small cell lung cancer. Clones were sequenced by immunoSEQ multiplex PCR, and TCRdb holds only the in-frame ones, with some missing. Of 15,000 to 20,000 clones in the sample, about 89% were seen once. Sequenced here: peripheral blood, sampled before any cancer treatment. These receptors were collected from a male donor at least 60 years old with stage II squamous cell lung carcinoma.

The chain employs TRBV15 and TRBJ1-2; tentatively, D is TRBD1 (5 bases). V dropped 5 bases and J dropped 2 bases, with 18 bases sitting between them. The CDR3 loop spans 16 amino acids. Looked up from germline, CDR1 is LNHNV and CDR2 is YYDKDF (reference sequence). CDR3 amino acids: CATSALNPTVNYGYTF. CDR3 bases: TGTGCCACCAGCGCTCTAAACCCGACAGTGAACTATGGCTACACCTTC.

The V call is TRBV6-4, the J call TRBJ1-3; weak D call: TRBD1 (5 bases). The germline CDR1 and CDR2 sequences are MRHNA and SNTAGT. The CDR3 covers 21 residues. Trimming shortened V by 2 bases and J by 0 bases, and 26 bases separated the two germline ends. This CDR3 reads CASSDISKGSQKILSGNTIYF. The DNA of the CDR3 is TGTGCCAGCAGTGACATCAGTAAGGGGTCTCAAAAAATTCTCTCTGGAAACACCATATATTTT.

This clone was found a few times. The rearrangement links TRBV13 to TRBJ1-1; weak D call: TRBD1 (6 bases). CDR1 is PRHDT, CDR2 FYEKMQ, per germline (reference sequence). The CDR3 runs 15 residues. V was pared by 2 bases and J by 1 base, with 11 bases between. CDR3 coding DNA: TGTGCCAGCAGCTTATTGGGGACAAGGAACACTGAAGCTTTCTTT. It codes for CASSLLGTRNTEAFF.

This rearrangement joins TRBV6-6 to TRBJ2-1, with a weak D call TRBD2 (5 bases). Per the germline V gene, CDR1 is MNHNY and CDR2 is SVGAGI (reference sequence). The CDR3 contains 13 residues. Trimming pared 8 bases from V and 4 bases from J, leaving 12 bases between. For the CDR3, the DNA is TGTGCCAGCGGCGGGCTTTTGTACAATGAGCAGTTCTTC. It specifies CASGGLLYNEQFF.

This clone has only one observation. The chain carries TRBV28 and TRBJ2-2, with D possibly TRBD1 on 6 matching bases. CDR3 size: 12 residues. Trimming removed 8 bases at V and 8 bases at J, with 12 bases between. Germline V lookup: CDR1 MDHEN, CDR2 SYDVKM. The CDR3 loop reads CASEQGSGELFF. The CDR3 DNA sequence: TGTGCCAGCGAACAGGGCTCAGGGGAGCTGTTTTTT.

The V call is TRBV6-6, the J call TRBJ2-1, with D perhaps matching TRBD2 (5 bases). This CDR3 spans 13 amino acids. The ends were cut back, 5 bases at V and 8 bases at J, with 13 bases in the middle. The germline CDR1 and CDR2 sequences are MNHNY and SVGAGI (reference sequence). The DNA of the CDR3 is TGTGCCAGCAGTATAGGGAGTCGGGATGAGCAGTTCTTC. Protein: CASSIGSRDEQFF.

The chain recombines TRBV29-1 with TRBJ2-7, with TRBD1 matching over 9 bases. J lost 2 bases, V lost 7 bases, and 9 bases had no gene match. CDR1 is SQVTM and CDR2 is ANQGSEA in the germline V gene. The CDR3 is made up of 14 amino acids. This CDR3 is CSGKWGQGPYEQYF. CDR3 DNA sequence: TGCAGCGGGAAATGGGGACAGGGACCCTACGAGCAGTACTTC.

V is TRBV7-9 and J is TRBJ2-2; D is tentatively TRBD1 or TRBD2 (7 bases each). Germline lookup yields CDR1 SEHNR and CDR2 FQNEAQ (reference sequence). V was clipped by 8 bases and J by 6 bases, with 19 bases between them. The CDR3 contains 15 residues. The CDR3 protein is CASSLQGGGAGELFF. The CDR3, as DNA: TGTGCCAGCTCCCTCCAGGGGGGGGGCGCCGGGGAGCTGTTTTTT.

This rearrangement joins TRBV5-6 to TRBJ2-2, with 12 bases fitting TRBD2. The CDR3 has 16 residues. V was clipped by 4 bases and J by 5 bases; unmatched bases: 6. CDR1 is SGHDT and CDR2 is YYEEEE in the germline V gene. The CDR3 region is CASSLLLAGGTGELFF. Written as DNA, the CDR3 is TGTGCCAGCAGCCTTCTACTAGCGGGAGGAACCGGGGAGCTGTTTTTT.

The chain carries TRBV9 and TRBJ2-6; D is perhaps TRBD1 (5 bases). V gave up 0 bases and J gave up 4 bases, with 8 bases separating them. The CDR3 has 15 residues. Germline V lookup: CDR1 SGDLS, CDR2 YYNGEE. The CDR3 loop is CASSVAGWGANVLTF. The CDR3 region has the DNA TGTGCCAGCAGCGTAGCAGGGTGGGGGGCCAACGTCCTGACTTTC.

The count of this clone is one. The gene calls are TRBV21-1 and TRBJ2-5; TRBD2 is taken as the D call from the table, unchecked against the DNA. TRBV21-1 is a pseudogene. The CDR3 runs 21 residues. CDR3 in amino acids: CASSSCPKPGLAISYQETQYF. The CDR3 DNA sequence: TGTGCCAGCAGCTCTTGCCCCAAACCGGGACTAGCCATCTCGTACCAAGAGACCCAGTACTTC.

The V and J genes are TRBV4-1 and TRBJ2-3, with TRBD2 matching 9 bases. This CDR3 has 17 amino acids. Germline CDR1 MGHRA, CDR2 YSYEKL. Trimming took 0 bases from V and 3 from J; bases not matched to a gene: 7. Here the CDR3 reads CASSQDLSGSLTDTQYF. The CDR3 coding sequence is TGCGCCAGCAGCCAAGATCTTAGCGGGAGTTTGACAGATACGCAGTATTTT.

This clone has a handful of counts. The chain employs TRBV4-1 and TRBJ2-1, with 8 bases identical to TRBD2. Germline values: CDR1 MGHRA, CDR2 YSYEKL. V shed 1 base and J 7 bases; nucleotides not matched to a gene: 18. The CDR3 covers 19 residues. The CDR3 DNA is TGCGCCAGCAGCCAAGTTGGGGGACGGAGGCGGGAGGCCCCTAATGAGCAGTTCTTC. Protein product: CASSQVGGRRREAPNEQFF.

V and J are TRBV13 and TRBJ1-1; a possible D gene is TRBD1 (6 bases). CDR3 length equals 15 residues. Between the trimmed V and J ends, which lost 2 bases and 1 base, there was a span of 11 bases. Germline V CDR1 and CDR2: PRHDT, FYEKMQ (reference sequence). The CDR3 reads CASSLITGWNTEAFF. The DNA for the CDR3 is TGTGCCAGCAGCTTAATCACAGGGTGGAACACTGAAGCTTTCTTT.

V and J are TRBV4-1 and TRBJ2-1; 12 bases map to TRBD2. Unmatched junction bases numbered 4, after V lost 3 bases and J lost 7 bases. There are 15 residues in the CDR3. Germline lookup yields CDR1 MGHRA and CDR2 YSYEKL. CDR3 DNA sequence: TGCGCCAGCAGCCAGTCTAGCGGGAGGGTGAATGAGCAGTTCTTC. Protein sequence: CASSQSSGRVNEQFF.

The genes are TRBV19 and TRBJ2-7; no reliable D call. Trimming removed 4 bases at V and 5 bases at J, with 18 bases between. CDR3 size: 15 residues. CDR1 and CDR2 from the germline V gene are LNHDA and SQIVND (reference sequence). The CDR3 protein is CASSTVGKGFDEQYF. CDR3 in DNA: TGTGCCAGTAGTACCGTGGGAAAGGGCTTCGACGAGCAGTACTTC.

The rearrangement joins TRBV15 to TRBJ2-7; D possibly corresponds to TRBD2 (5 bases). The CDR3 extends over 12 amino acids. Germline CDR1 and CDR2: LNHNV and YYDKDF (reference sequence). Trimming took off 1 base at V and 6 bases at J, with 7 bases between the two ends. As DNA, the CDR3 is TGTGCCACCAGCAGAGCACGGGGCGAGCAGTACTTC. This codes for CATSRARGEQYF.

V usage is TRBV28 and J usage is TRBJ1-2, with no clear D. This CDR3 is 13 amino acids long. Trimming cost V 2 bases and J 1 base, with 5 bases left between them. Germline-derived CDR1 and CDR2 are MDHEN and SYDVKM. The CDR3 spells CASSLDGNYGYTF. CDR3 DNA: TGTGCCAGCAGTTTAGACGGTAACTATGGCTACACCTTC.

The CDR3 spells CASSSGRTYYNEQFF. CDR3 sequence (DNA): TGTGCCAGCAGTAGCGGGAGGACTTACTACAATGAGCAGTTCTTC. The chain has TRBV7-2 and TRBJ2-1, with TRBD2 matching over 10 bases. The CDR3 sequence is 15 residues long. Trimming removed 6 bases from V and 3 bases from J; junction bases left unmatched: 5. CDR1 and CDR2 from the germline V gene are SGHTA and FQGNSA.

The chain carries TRBV6-5 and TRBJ2-3; TRBD2 agrees at 8 bases. Trimming took 6 bases from V and 1 from J; bases not matched to a gene: 6. Germline V gives CDR1 MNHEY, CDR2 SVGAGI. The CDR3 runs to 15 residues. DNA for the CDR3: TGTGCCAGCAGCCAGACTAGCGCGGGCACAGATACGCAGTATTTT. This encodes CASSQTSAGTDTQYF.

This clone was observed a single time. The chain carries TRBV6-6 and TRBJ2-7; 11 bases map to TRBD2. The germline CDR1 and CDR2 sequences are MNHNY and SVGAGI (reference sequence). The CDR3 loop spans 14 amino acids. Trimming at V came to 6 bases and at J to 2 bases, leaving 3 bases not matched to a gene. CDR3 residues: CASRRLAGTYEQYF. The CDR3 DNA follows: TGTGCCAGCAGGAGACTAGCGGGAACCTACGAGCAGTACTTC.

In DNA, the CDR3 is TGTGCCAGCAGGCCGTCCTCGTCGGGTGAGCAGTTCTTC. Translating it yields CASRPSSSGEQFF. This rearrangement joins TRBV2 to TRBJ2-1; D is undetermined. V was cut by 6 bases and J by 9 bases, with 15 bases left in between. CDR1 SNHLY and CDR2 FYNNEI come from the germline V gene. The CDR3 extends over 13 amino acids.

This clone was seen just once. This chain uses TRBV28 with TRBJ2-7; TRBD2 matches 7 bases. The germline V gene encodes CDR1 MDHEN and CDR2 SYDVKM. Unmatched junction bases numbered 1, after V lost 8 bases and J lost 3 bases. The CDR3 totals 11 residues. The CDR3 spells CASREDYEQYF. The CDR3 DNA follows: TGTGCCAGCCGGGAGGACTACGAGCAGTACTTC.

The CDR3 protein is CASGRLAGDNEQFF. The CDR3 coding sequence is TGTGCCAGCGGAAGACTAGCGGGGGACAATGAGCAGTTCTTC. This rearrangement joins TRBV28 to TRBJ2-1, with 12 bases that match TRBD2. The CDR3 spans 14 residues. With 8 bases clipped from V and 5 bases from J, the junction kept 4 bases outside the gene matches. The germline V gene encodes CDR1 MDHEN and CDR2 SYDVKM. Full variable domain (rest looked up from reference TRBV28 and TRBJ2-1): DVKVTQSSRYLVKRTGEKVFLECVQDMDHENMFWYRQDPGLGLRLIYFSYDVKMKEKGDIPEGYSVSREKKERFSLILESASTNQTSMYLCASGRLAGDNEQFFGPGTRLTVL.

J is TRBJ1-2 and V is TRBV18; 7 bases match TRBD1. Germline V gene sequence: CDR1 KGHSH, CDR2 LQKENI. J was trimmed by 3 bases and V by 4 bases; bases with no gene match: 5. This CDR3 region has 14 residues. The CDR3 sequence is CASSHGTGDYGYTF. As DNA, the CDR3 is TGTGCCAGCTCACACGGAACAGGGGACTATGGCTACACCTTC.

The chain combines TRBV28 with TRBJ1-1; possibly TRBD1 for D (6 bases). The V end was cut by 5 bases, the J end by 7 bases, with 23 bases between. The CDR3 spans 16 residues. From germline, CDR1 is MDHEN and CDR2 SYDVKM. CDR3 sequence: CASSPWGGARIGEAFF. The DNA for the CDR3 is TGTGCCAGCAGTCCCTGGGGGGGGGCGCGAATAGGTGAAGCTTTCTTT.

The chain joins TRBV10-3 to TRBJ2-3; possible D gene TRBD1, 6 bases. The CDR3 is 15 amino acids. The germline V and J ends were trimmed by 6 bases and 5 bases, with 18 bases remaining between them. The germline V gene has CDR1 ENHRY and CDR2 SYGVKD. Here the CDR3 DNA reads TGTGCCATCAGCGAGAAGGGGGACATCGTAGATACGCAGTATTTT. It translates to CAISEKGDIVDTQYF.

The genes are TRBV6-1 and TRBJ1-2, with D possibly being TRBD1 (5 bases). CDR3 size: 13 residues. Germline V gene data show CDR1 as MNHNS and CDR2 as SASEGT. V was pared by 2 bases and J by 2 bases, with 6 bases between. The CDR3 here is CASSEWGNYGYTF. The CDR3 bases are TGTGCCAGCAGTGAATGGGGGAACTATGGCTACACCTTC.

The chain couples TRBV28 to TRBJ2-7; 7 bases match TRBD1. Germline V gene data show CDR1 as MDHEN and CDR2 as SYDVKM. V was clipped by 6 bases and J by 4 bases; unmatched bases: 12. There are 15 residues in the CDR3. Here the CDR3 reads CASRPGTARGYEQYF. CDR3 bases: TGTGCCAGCAGACCCGGGACAGCCAGGGGGTACGAGCAGTACTTC.

V and J are TRBV10-3 and TRBJ2-7; the D gene could be TRBD1 or TRBD2 (6 bases each). The CDR3 is 14 amino acids. CDR1 ENHRY and CDR2 SYGVKD come from the germline V gene. The V gene lost 10 bases and the J gene lost 0 bases, with 16 bases spanning the gap. Here the CDR3 DNA reads TGTGCCACCTCGATGGGGGGCAGCTCCTACGAGCAGTACTTC. Its translation: CATSMGGSSYEQYF.